This T cell receptor beta chain was documented in a study of blood T cell repertoires in COVID-19 (dated by TCRdb to about 2020). As for the study more broadly: Collaborator samples came from the United States, Italy and Spain and covered acute and convalescent phases of COVID-19. The material from the prospective study consisted of cDNA or gDNA derived from T cells, B-cell-depleted T cells, or PBMCs. Deeply sampled blood TCRbeta repertoires from subjects exposed to, actively infected with, or recovered from COVID-19 were included in the dataset. The repertoires were released in a freely available public database intended as a resource for research on the immune response to SARS-CoV-2. The samples were drawn from two sources: the first 160 participants of the ongoing ImmuneRACE study, and fewer than 1,500 subjects contributed by 6 global collaborators. The sample metadata nearly always contained a de-identified subject ID, COVID-19 status, age in years and sex. HLA class I and class II types, where available, came from metadata supplied by the sample provider rather than from assay-based typing. The investigation overall reported the following: The quantity of clinical and demographic metadata differed by source and by participant and was supplied without curation.

As for this clone: What this receptor recognizes is not known. No base-level quality is on record; no much larger clone is a single base apart.

TCRbeta CDR3 regions were amplified from genomic DNA by means of the immunoSEQ Assay, a bias-controlled multiplex PCR. In the authors' own workflow: Within the assay, amplification of reference gene primers was used to estimate how many nucleated cells each sample contained. To quantify the absolute abundance of each unique TCRbeta CDR3 rearrangement, sequence reads were collapsed and filtered. Productive Simpson clonality was computed per sample as the square root of Simpson's diversity index over productive rearrangements. Imported from immuneACCESS, the table was reduced by TCRdb to in-frame sequences with V and J called. These copies leave out some clones; in studies compared against another copy, an unresolved V gene accounts for under half, and the cause of the remainder is not known. The V and J calls and the clone size are those of that table, but D and trimming were determined from the DNA. This sample has roughly 170,000 clones in its table, and less than 85% of those were observed once. The top ten hold about 3% of the sample.

The germline V gene yields LGHNA for CDR1 and YNFKEQ for CDR2. From cysteine to phenylalanine, the CDR3 is 15 amino acids long. Kept here is only the CDR3 DNA, which spans 45 bases and is read in frame from base 1. Clipping removes 5 bases from V and 6 bases from J, with 5 as the unmatched junction base count. Whole blood was collected in K2EDTA tubes by collaborating institutions according to the institutions' own protocols. For TCRbeta analysis, collaborator samples were shipped as frozen whole blood, as isolated PBMCs, or as DNA extracted from either sample type. This clonotype originated in a woman aged 80 or over with acute or convalescent COVID-19. The rearrangement joined TRBV4-2 to TRBJ1-4; 11 bases in the middle match TRBD1. Sequences were obtained from peripheral blood. The nucleotide sequence is given as TGTGCCAGCAGCGGACAGGGGGCGCTTGATGAAAAACTGTTTTTT. It translates as CASSGQGALDEKLFF.